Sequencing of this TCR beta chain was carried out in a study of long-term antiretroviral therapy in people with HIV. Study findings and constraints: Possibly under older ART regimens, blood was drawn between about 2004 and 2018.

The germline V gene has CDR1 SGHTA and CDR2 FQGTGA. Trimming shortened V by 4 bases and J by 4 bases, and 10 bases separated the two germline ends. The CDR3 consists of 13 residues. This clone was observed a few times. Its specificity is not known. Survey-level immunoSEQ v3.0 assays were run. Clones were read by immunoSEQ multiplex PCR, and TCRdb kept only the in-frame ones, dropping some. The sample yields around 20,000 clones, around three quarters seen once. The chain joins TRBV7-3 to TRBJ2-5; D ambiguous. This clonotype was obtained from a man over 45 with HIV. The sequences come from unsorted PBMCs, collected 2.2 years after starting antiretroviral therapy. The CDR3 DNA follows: TGTGCCAGCAGCTCTGGAGTGGGAGAGACCCAGTACTTC. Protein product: CASSSGVGETQYF.